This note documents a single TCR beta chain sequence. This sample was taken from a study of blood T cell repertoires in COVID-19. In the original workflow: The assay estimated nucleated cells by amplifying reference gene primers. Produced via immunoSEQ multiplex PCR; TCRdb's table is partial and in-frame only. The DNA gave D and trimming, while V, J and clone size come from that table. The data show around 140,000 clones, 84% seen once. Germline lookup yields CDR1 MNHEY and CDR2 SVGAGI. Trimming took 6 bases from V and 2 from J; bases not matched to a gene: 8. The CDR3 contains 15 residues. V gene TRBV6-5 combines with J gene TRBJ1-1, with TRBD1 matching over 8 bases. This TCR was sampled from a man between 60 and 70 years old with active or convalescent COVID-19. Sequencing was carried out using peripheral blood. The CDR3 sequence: CASSRGTGVNTEAFF. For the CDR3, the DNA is TGTGCCAGCAGCCGAGGGACAGGAGTCAACACTGAAGCTTTCTTT.